These 12 T cell receptor beta chains came from one sample sequenced in a study of Tregs in tolerant kidney transplant recipients. Assay used: immunoSEQ multiplex PCR; TCRdb lists only in-frame clones, some missing. Its clone listing holds about 48,000 clones. Sequenced here: CD4+ T cells from blood, sampled before the transplant. The source of these receptors is a human donor who received a combined kidney and bone marrow transplant.

The chain's CDR3 is CASSPMDRTNTGELFF. CDR3 DNA, as far as it was read: TGTGCCAGCTCACCTATGGACAGGACGAACACCGGGGAG. This sequence joins TRBV18 and TRBJ2-2; TRBD1 matches 7 bases. The CDR3 extends 3 residues past the end of the read, so its final part is completed from the germline J gene. This CDR3 is built from 16 residues. With V trimmed by 3 bases and J by 0 bases, 4 bases remained unmatched. The germline gives CDR1 KGHSH, CDR2 LQKENI.

Note on this clone: The CDR3 end falls 3 residues outside the read, so it is completed with the germline J gene. The J gene is TRBJ2-1, the V gene TRBV2, with a tentative D call TRBD2 (6 bases). The CDR3 runs to 13 residues. Germline V gene data show CDR1 as SNHLY and CDR2 as FYNNEI. V dropped 6 bases and J dropped 3 bases, with 9 bases sitting between them. CDR3 DNA (partial): TGTGCCAGCAGGACGGGGGTCTACAATGAG. As protein: CASRTGVYNE. The CDR3, in full, reads CASRTGVYNEQFF. The complete variable domain, with remaining parts taken from reference TRBV2 and TRBJ2-1, reads EPEVTQTPSHQVTQMGQEVILRCVPISNHLYFYWYRQILGQKVEFLVSFYNNEISEKSEIFDDQFSVERPDGSNFTLKIRSTKLEDSAMYFCASRTGVYNEQFFGPGTRLTVL.

CDR3 amino acids: CASSQASGANVLTF. The covered CDR3 bases are TGTGCCAGCAGCCAAGCGAGCGGGGCCAACGTC. This sequence joins TRBV7-8 and TRBJ2-6; D ambiguous. The read comes to an end 3 residues before the CDR3 does, leaving the germline J gene to fill in the end. The CDR3 is 14 residues long. The V and J ends lost 5 bases and 4 bases respectively, with 9 bases between them. The germline gives CDR1 SGHVS, CDR2 FQNEAQ.

Of note for this clone: The read terminates 3 residues ahead of where the CDR3 ends, so the germline J gene completes it. The V and J genes are TRBV29-1 and TRBJ1-1; D is unresolved. Germline CDR1 is SQVTM and CDR2 is ANQGSEA. The CDR3 is made up of 14 amino acids. Trimming pared 7 bases from V and 1 base from J, leaving 16 bases between. Partial CDR3 DNA: TGCAGCGCCCCGGGGTCTTATGGGAACACTGAA. Translated, it gives CSAPGSYGNTE. The entire CDR3 reads CSAPGSYGNTEAFF.

Turning to this clone: The CDR3 goes on 3 residues after the read ends, and that part is filled in from the germline J gene. This chain joins TRBV2 and TRBJ2-7; 7 positions agree with TRBD1. This CDR3 comprises 14 residues. With V trimmed by 6 bases and J by 2 bases, 7 bases remained unmatched. CDR1 is SNHLY and CDR2 is FYNNEI in the germline V gene. CDR3 bases read: TGTGCCAGCAGCAGGAACAGGGGTCCCTACGAG. This translates into CASSRNRGPYE. The entire CDR3 protein is CASSRNRGPYEQYF. Full variable domain (missing parts from reference TRBV2 and TRBJ2-7): EPEVTQTPSHQVTQMGQEVILRCVPISNHLYFYWYRQILGQKVEFLVSFYNNEISEKSEIFDDQFSVERPDGSNFTLKIRSTKLEDSAMYFCASSRNRGPYEQYFGPGTRLTVT.

Turning to this clone: The read terminates 3 residues ahead of where the CDR3 ends, so the germline J gene completes it. V and J are TRBV18 and TRBJ1-5, with 7 bases aligning to TRBD1. This CDR3 has 15 amino acids. The V gene's germline CDR1 is KGHSH and CDR2 LQKENI. Trimming cost V 0 bases and J 5 bases; bases outside gene matches: 4. CDR3 region: CASSPPGTEYQPQHF. Incomplete CDR3 DNA: TGTGCCAGCTCACCACCCGGGACAGAGTATCAGCCC.

Of note for this clone: The observed sequence ends 3 residues before the CDR3 terminus, with the missing tail filled in from the germline J gene. The chain is built from TRBV2 and TRBJ1-2; 8 nucleotides line up with TRBD1. CDR1 SNHLY and CDR2 FYNNEI come from the germline V gene. This CDR3 is built from 13 residues. The part of the CDR3 DNA that was read is TGTGCCAGCAGGGACAGGGTATTAGGGGGC. Protein product: CASRDRVLGG. The full CDR3 protein reads CASRDRVLGGYTF. The variable domain in full, completed from reference TRBV2 and TRBJ1-2, reads EPEVTQTPSHQVTQMGQEVILRCVPISNHLYFYWYRQILGQKVEFLVSFYNNEISEKSEIFDDQFSVERPDGSNFTLKIRSTKLEDSAMYFCASRDRVLGGYTFGSGTRLTVV.

On this clone: The CDR3 extends 3 residues past the end of the read, so its final part is completed from the germline J gene. The genes are TRBV18 and TRBJ2-3; 14 bases line up with TRBD2. In germline, CDR1 is KGHSH, CDR2 LQKENI. The CDR3 length is 17 residues. Germline trimming cut 4 bases from V and 1 base from J; bases unmatched to any gene: 4. CDR3 bases read: TGTGCCAGCTCACGCGGGACTAGCGGGAGTGGCACAGATACG. Translating gives CASSRGTSGSGTDT. The whole CDR3 protein reads CASSRGTSGSGTDTQYF.

As concerns this clone: The CDR3 end is not reached by the read, which stops 3 residues before it; the germline J gene fills it in. The chain recombines TRBV11-2 with TRBJ2-5; no clear D gene. The CDR3 extends over 11 amino acids. Deletions cut 5 bases from V and 3 bases from J, with 4 bases between. Germline assignment: CDR1 SGHAT and CDR2 FQNNGV. The covered CDR3 bases are TGTGCCAGCAGCCAGGAAGAGACC. Its translation is CASSQEET. The complete CDR3 reads CASSQEETQYF.

Comments on this clone: Read data end 3 residues before the CDR3 end; the end is taken from the germline J gene. The chain joins TRBV5-4 to TRBJ2-5; D possibly corresponds to TRBD1 (6 bases). The germline CDR1 and CDR2 sequences are SGHNT and YYREEE (reference sequence). CDR3 length equals 16 residues. The V end was cut by 0 bases, the J end by 1 base, with 13 bases between. The CDR3 sequence is CASSLAPQTGQETQYF. The CDR3 DNA, read in part, is TGTGCCAGCAGCTTGGCCCCCCAGACAGGCCAAGAGACC.

The CDR3: CASSPTGGGAYEQYF. The CDR3 bases that were read are TGTGCCAGCAGCCCTACGGGCGGGGGGGCCTACGAG. The chain links TRBV7-2 to TRBJ2-7; 9 nucleotides align to TRBD2. The CDR3 is cut off 3 residues early in the read; its end comes from the germline J gene. V lost 5 bases and J lost 2; bases outside the gene matches: 7. The CDR3 consists of 15 residues. Germline CDR1 reads SGHTA; CDR2 reads FQGNSA.

In regard to this clone: The read terminates 3 residues ahead of where the CDR3 ends, so the germline J gene completes it. V usage is TRBV5-1 and J usage is TRBJ2-4; 9 nucleotides line up with TRBD1. The CDR3 spans 18 residues. The J segment lost 0 bases and the V segment lost 0 bases, leaving 7 bases of the junction unmatched. Germline V gene sequence: CDR1 SGHRS, CDR2 YFSETQ. This CDR3 is CASSLGQGGWVAKNIQYF. The sequenced part of the CDR3 DNA is TGCGCCAGCAGCTTGGGACAGGGGGGATGGGTAGCCAAAAACATT.